The TCR beta chain described here comes from a study of chemoradiotherapy in HPV16-positive cancers (dated by TCRdb to the early 2020s). Regarding the research as a whole: Candidate HPV-specific T-cell clones and common TCR motifs were defined through functional T-cell assays on cells from two HPV16-positive patients. The study asked whether T-cell immunity against the HPV oncoproteins E6 and E7 changes during chemoradiotherapy and whether it affects survival. TCR repertoires from over 80 patients with HPV-related cancers were then used to track the candidate HPV-specific TCRs and motifs.

The paper as a whole reports these results and caveats: Among HPV16-positive patients, expansion of HPV-responsive T cells during chemoradiotherapy was associated with better recurrence-free survival. Only a couple of HPV16-positive patients were used to derive the functional definition of HPV-specific T cells, and the survival association was reported for HPV16-positive patients. Expansion of candidate HPV-specific clones and E7-related TCR motifs was observed in the tumor microenvironment during treatment, whereas no such expansion was observed for non-HPV-specific T cells.

Repertoires were sampled repeatedly over the course of chemoradiotherapy, so clonal expansion could be followed in the tumor microenvironment. Sequences SGHDN (CDR1) and FVKESK (CDR2) are obtained from the germline V gene. The CDR3 holds 14 amino acids from the cysteine to the phenylalanine. Of all the DNA, just the CDR3 is kept, 42 bases in frame from base 1. Trimming takes 5 bases from V and 4 bases from J, and the germline ends sit 14 bases apart. Preparation of the library involved the immunoSEQ multiplex PCR assay. Drawn from immuneACCESS, this table holds only the in-frame rearrangements with V and J called that TCRdb kept. Clones are partly lost; checked studies trace under half to an unresolved V gene and leave the rest unexplained. Present in this sample are approximately 52,000 clones, roughly nine tenths of which were seen just once. The top ten clones comprise less than 3.5% of the sample.

Remarks on this clone: Its target antigen remains unknown. No base-level quality is on record; no much larger clone is a single base apart.

The specimen comprised blood, sampled from a patient who underwent chemoradiotherapy. Recombination joined TRBV14 with TRBJ1-1, with the identity of the D gene unclear. The source of this sequence is a human donor with HPV-associated anogenital cancer. The CDR3 corresponds to CASSSTQLGTEAFF. The DNA is as follows: TGTGCCAGCAGCTCGACACAGCTCGGCACTGAAGCTTTCTTT.